This T cell receptor beta chain was documented in a study of blood T cell repertoires in COVID-19. About the study: Both acute and convalescent COVID-19 samples were obtained from the United States, Italy and Spain. From T cells, B-cell-depleted T cells, or PBMCs came the material, which was cDNA or gDNA.

Original data processing: Researchers report that nucleated cell counts were estimated from reference gene primer amplification. TCRdb's copy holds only in-frame clones and misses some; the assay was immunoSEQ multiplex PCR. V and J calls and clone size come straight from that table; D and trimming were deduced from the DNA. In the table there are about half a million clones, approximately 83% of which are singletons. This CDR3 spans 13 amino acids. Germline values: CDR1 MNHEY, CDR2 SVGAGI. This clone was seen once. Relative to the germline gene, one junction end is altered; a read error may explain this.

This clonotype originated in a human donor in a cohort sampled during active COVID-19. This chain joins TRBV6-5 and TRBJ2-3, with 9 bases aligning to TRBD2. Input material: peripheral blood. Here the CDR3 reads CASSLPGREGPHF. Written as DNA, the CDR3 is TGTGCCAGCAGCCTCCCTGGGCGGGAGGGCCCGCATTTT.